This TCR beta chain was obtained from a study of CD8+CD57+ T cells in acquired aplastic anemia. Whole-study context: Yields of DNA that came from sorted CD4+ and CD8+ cells averaged roughly 3.3 ug.

The CDR3 has 11 amino acids. The V end was cut by 8 bases, the J end by 3 bases, with 8 bases between. CDR1 is SEHNR, CDR2 FQNEAQ, per germline (reference sequence). Patients chosen for sequencing had CD8+CD57+ cells that had expanded, as shown by flow cytometry. Genomic DNA acted as the template from which TCR beta VDJ combination and CDR3 sequence profiling were carried out. TCRdb redid the calling of the reads with MiXCR, one entry per CDR3 protein. The sample holds some 200,000 distinct CDR3 sequences, 48% seen once. The sequence came from a human donor with aplastic anemia. This sequence joins TRBV7-9 and TRBJ2-7; D remains unclear. The sample taken for sequencing was sorted CD4+, CD8+, or CD8+CD57+ T cells (not recorded which) from PBMCs. Here the CDR3 reads CASASSYEQYF. The DNA for the CDR3 is TGTGCCAGCGCCAGCAGCTACGAGCAGTACTTC.